One and the same sample provided the 5 T cell receptor beta chains below, sequenced in a study of shared clonotypes between healthy human individuals. TCRdb's copy holds only in-frame clones and misses some; the assay was immunoSEQ multiplex PCR. The sample lists 650,000 to 800,000 clones; around 92% were seen once. Naive CD8 cells comprised CD45RO-negative, CCR7-positively selected cells, excluding terminally differentiated effector memory CD45RA+ cells. The sample taken for sequencing was naive CD8+ T cells sorted from blood. These receptors originate from a man aged 25 to 45 in good health.

This rearrangement joins TRBV5-6 to TRBJ2-1; the match to TRBD2 covers 8 bases. The germline V gene encodes CDR1 SGHDT and CDR2 YYEEEE. The CDR3 length is 16 residues. The J segment lost 1 base and the V segment lost 4 bases, leaving 7 bases of the junction unmatched. CDR3 region: CASSGPGLGSYNEQFF. The CDR3 coding sequence is TGTGCCAGCAGCGGGCCGGGACTAGGGTCCTACAATGAGCAGTTCTTC.

CDR3 region: CASSLQGSNQPQHF. CDR3 nucleotide sequence: TGCGCCAGCAGCTTGCAGGGTAGCAATCAGCCCCAGCATTTT. The V gene is TRBV5-1, the J gene TRBJ1-5; a possible D gene is TRBD1 (5 bases). Germline loops: CDR1 SGHRS, CDR2 YFSETQ. CDR3 length: 14 residues. V gave up 1 base and J gave up 0 bases, with 5 bases separating them.

This chain links TRBV5-1 with TRBJ1-5; tentative D call: TRBD1 (6 bases). The ends were cut back, 2 bases at V and 6 bases at J, with 12 bases in the middle. Germline V gene sequence: CDR1 SGHRS, CDR2 YFSETQ. This CDR3 spans 14 amino acids. For the CDR3, the DNA is TGCGCCAGCAGCTTAGGGGGGTTTAGTCAGCCCCAGCATTTT. The encoded protein is CASSLGGFSQPQHF.

The CDR3 DNA reads TGCGCCAGCAGCCAAGATTCTGCGGGAGCGCCCTACAATGAGCAGTTCTTC. Its translation: CASSQDSAGAPYNEQFF. The chain carries TRBV4-3 and TRBJ2-1, with 7 bases aligning to TRBD2. Germline loops: CDR1 LGHNA, CDR2 YSLEER. The CDR3 loop spans 17 amino acids. Trimming cost V 0 bases and J 2 bases; bases outside gene matches: 7.

The rearrangement uses TRBV15 and TRBJ2-3, with a tentative D call TRBD2 (5 bases). The germline V gene has CDR1 LNHNV and CDR2 YYDKDF (reference sequence). This CDR3 region has 16 residues. Trimming pared 1 base from V and 0 bases from J, leaving 11 bases between. This chain's CDR3 is CATSRVGRPSTDTQYF. The CDR3 bases are TGTGCCACCAGCAGAGTAGGGAGACCCAGCACAGATACGCAGTATTTT.